This T cell receptor (beta chain) was identified during a study of shared clonotypes between healthy human individuals. Study-level points and caveats: The sharing of 4.5% to 5.5% of naive CD4 clonotypes was seen across a handful of donors. Relative to memory subsets, naive subsets generally showed larger estimated richness.

The CDR3 is 14 residues long. Trimming removed 0 bases from V and 5 bases from J, with 10 bases in between. Germline CDR1 is SEHNR and CDR2 is FQNEAQ (reference sequence). Original methodology: Because ImmunoSEQ provided only junction sequences with no quality scores, the filtering differed. TCRdb keeps only in-frame clones here, not all; method: immunoSEQ multiplex PCR. Clone size and V and J calls were adopted from that table, with D and trimming inferred from the DNA. The sample consists of 2 million or so clones, 95% of them appearing once. CD4+ cells yielded CD45RA+ naive and CD45RA-negative memory subsets. This clone was counted once. The antigen remains undetermined. The same CDR3 can be traced to other DNA sequences in this sample.

What was sequenced was naive CD4+ T cells sorted from blood. Subset reported: CD45RA+ positively selected. The rearrangement joins TRBV7-9 to TRBJ1-1; D is uncertain. This TCR was recovered from a man younger than 35 in good health. The CDR3 sequence is CASSLAGVGTEAFF. CDR3 nucleotide sequence: TGTGCCAGCAGCTTAGCTGGGGTAGGGACTGAAGCTTTCTTT.